This record looks at one T cell receptor beta chain sequence and its context. The antigen remains undetermined. Measured with immunoSEQ multiplex PCR; TCRdb has only the in-frame clones, and not every one. The sample gives tens of thousands of clones, about 95% of which show up once; 0.37% is in the top ten. Trimming removed 4 bases from V and 0 bases from J; junction bases left unmatched: 8. The CDR3 has 17 residues. Germline values: CDR1 SEHNR, CDR2 FQNEAQ (reference sequence). The data belong to a study of Tregs in tolerant kidney transplant recipients. Study-level information: A 3-day belatacept mixed lymphocyte reaction, sometimes plus 5-day graft donor restimulation, preceded CD4+CD25+CD127- sorting. Whole-study results and caveats: Validation in larger populations is needed because few patients were studied. Biological reproducibility was not directly addressed, but technical replication error appeared minimal. The most relevant donor-specific Treg TCRbeta repertoire apparently came from expansion with activated donor B cells.

The clonotype originates from a human donor in good health. J is TRBJ1-5 and V is TRBV7-9; 8 bases fit TRBD1. The sequenced sample was Tregs from blood cultured with allogeneic cells. CDR3 DNA: TGTGCCAGCAGCTCCGGGACAGGTTCGACTAGCAATCAGCCCCAGCATTTT. Translated: CASSSGTGSTSNQPQHF.